This T cell receptor beta chain originates from a study of patients and donors after allogeneic stem cell transplantation. MiXCR, run by TCRdb on the RT-PCR reads, gives a single entry per CDR3 protein. The repertoire has about 960,000 distinct CDR3 sequences, roughly 18% of them found once; the top ten carry under 6.5%. V was cut by 6 bases and J by 4 bases, with 15 bases left in between. The CDR3 covers 14 residues. The sequence was collected from a human donor who was either an allogeneic HSCT recipient or a stem cell or donor lymphocyte infusion donor (not recorded which). It is not recorded whose cells these are; they may come from a transplant donor. J is TRBJ2-5 and V is TRBV12-3 or TRBV12-4; D is possibly TRBD1 or TRBD2 (6 bases each). Sequencing input: blood, either unsorted or a sorted T cell fraction (not recorded which). DNA for the CDR3: TGTGCCAGCAGCCCTCTTACGGGGGCAGAGACCCAGTACTTC. Translated: CASSPLTGAETQYF.